This TCR beta chain was sequenced in a study of PD-1 blockade in classical Hodgkin lymphoma. This table comes from immunoSEQ multiplex PCR, and its TCRdb copy is limited to in-frame clones, with some not included. The sample holds approximately 93,000 clones, roughly 78% seen once. Study results and limitations: Those starting nivolumab under 1 year post-ASCT were excluded. Complete responders possessed baseline diversity comparable to newly diagnosed patients. Compared with healthy donors, newly diagnosed patients reportedly showed lower baseline TCR diversity. With CD4+ cells, TCR diversity rose significantly by C4D1, but not with CD8+ cells.

On this clone: As yet, its antigen is unknown.

CDR1 and CDR2 (germline): LGHNA, YNFKEQ. J was trimmed by 8 bases and V by 5 bases; bases with no gene match: 11. The CDR3 runs 15 residues. This sample's time point: cycle 4 day 1 (C4D1), after more than five weeks of nivolumab. Every single patient, without exception, relapsed after autologous stem cell transplantation, and brentuximab vedotin exposure varied. The sequenced sample was peripheral blood mononuclear cells (PBMCs), obtained before the fourth cycle of nivolumab. The clonotype comes from a human donor with classical Hodgkin lymphoma. This chain connects TRBV4-2 to TRBJ2-1, with 8 nucleotides matching TRBD1. DNA of the CDR3: TGTGCCAGCAGCTCCGGACAGGGAGGCTTCCATGAGCAGTTCTTC. Protein sequence: CASSSGQGGFHEQFF.